A selection of T cell receptor beta chains follows, all from one sample in a study of CD8 T cells in ankylosing spondylitis. TCRdb itself ran the 5' RACE reads through MiXCR, one entry per CDR3 protein. The sample lists around 540,000 distinct CDR3 sequences; roughly an eighth were seen once. The sample comprised blood, either unsorted or a sorted T cell fraction (not recorded which). These receptor sequences come from a male donor with ankylosing spondylitis. Each CDR3 is given with its conserved first and last residue. D genes are given only for firm matches. Not every row has a clone size; where given, it reads once, few, many or a size class.

d_gene: TRBD2
v_gene: TRBV5-1
abundance: -
j_gene: TRBJ2-7
CDR3nt: TGCGCCAGCAGCTTTGGGACTAGCGGTTTATACGAGCAGTACTTC
CDR3aa: CASSFGTSGLYEQYF

d_gene: -
v_gene: TRBV25-1
abundance: -
j_gene: TRBJ1-4
CDR3nt: TGTGCCAGCAGTGAATTGGACCTAACCCTGTTTTTT
CDR3aa: CASSELDLTLFF

d_gene: -
v_gene: TRBV7-2
abundance: -
j_gene: TRBJ1-3
CDR3nt: TGTGCCAGCAGCTTATTTAAGGGGCGGAGCTCTGGAAACACCATATATTTT
CDR3aa: CASSLFKGRSSGNTIYF

d_gene: TRBD1
v_gene: TRBV5-1
abundance: many
j_gene: TRBJ1-5
CDR3nt: TGCGCCAGCAGCCCGGGACAGGGCGTTAATCAGCCCCAGCATTTT
CDR3aa: CASSPGQGVNQPQHF

d_gene: -
v_gene: TRBV5-6
abundance: -
j_gene: TRBJ1-1
CDR3nt: TGTGCCAGCAGCCACAGCGACAGGCTGAACACTGAAGCTTTCTTT
CDR3aa: CASSHSDRLNTEAFF

d_gene: -
v_gene: TRBV12-3/TRBV12-4
abundance: -
j_gene: TRBJ2-7
CDR3nt: TGTGCCAGCAGTACCAGGGGTGGCGAGCAGTACTTC
CDR3aa: CASSTRGGEQYF

d_gene: TRBD2
v_gene: TRBV4-2
abundance: few
j_gene: TRBJ2-6
CDR3nt: TGTGCCAGCAGCCAAGATTTAGTTCGACTAGCGAGCTCTGGGGCCAACGTCCTGACTTTC
CDR3aa: CASSQDLVRLASSGANVLTF

d_gene: -
v_gene: TRBV19
abundance: few
j_gene: TRBJ1-5
CDR3nt: TGTGCCAGTAATCGGATCAATCAGCCCCAGCATTTT
CDR3aa: CASNRINQPQHF

d_gene: TRBD2
v_gene: TRBV27
abundance: few
j_gene: TRBJ2-1
CDR3nt: TGTGCCAGCAGTTTAAGGCGAGCGGGAGGGCCTACGCTGTTCTTC
CDR3aa: CASSLRRAGGPTLFF

d_gene: -
v_gene: TRBV15
abundance: -
j_gene: TRBJ1-2
CDR3nt: TGTGCCACCAGTATACATTTGTCCAGGGGCGCATCTAACTATGGCTACACCTTC
CDR3aa: CATSIHLSRGASNYGYTF

d_gene: TRBD1
v_gene: TRBV30
abundance: few
j_gene: TRBJ2-7
CDR3nt: TGTGCCTGGAGTGTACAGGGGGGATCCTACGAGCAGTACTTC
CDR3aa: CAWSVQGGSYEQYF

d_gene: -
v_gene: TRBV3-1
abundance: -
j_gene: TRBJ2-6
CDR3nt: TGTGCCAGCAGCCAAGATTACGGACCATCTGGGGCCAACGTCCTGACTTTC
CDR3aa: CASSQDYGPSGANVLTF

d_gene: TRBD2
v_gene: TRBV29-1
abundance: -
j_gene: TRBJ2-2
CDR3nt: TGCAGCGTTGAAGTAGGGTCACTAGCGGGAGCAAACACCGGGGAGCTGTTTTTT
CDR3aa: CSVEVGSLAGANTGELFF

d_gene: TRBD2
v_gene: TRBV20-1
abundance: -
j_gene: TRBJ2-1
CDR3nt: TGCAGTGCTAGAAGAGGGACTAGCGAATACAATGAGCAGTTCTTC
CDR3aa: CSARRGTSEYNEQFF

d_gene: TRBD1
v_gene: TRBV20-1
abundance: -
j_gene: TRBJ1-1
CDR3nt: TGCAGTGCTACCCGGGACAGTAACACTGAAGCTTTCTTT
CDR3aa: CSATRDSNTEAFF

d_gene: -
v_gene: TRBV27
abundance: few
j_gene: TRBJ1-2
CDR3nt: TGTGCCAGCAGCCCGGCGGGATTCATCGATGGCTACACCTTC
CDR3aa: CASSPAGFIDGYTF

d_gene: -
v_gene: TRBV4-1
abundance: -
j_gene: TRBJ1-1
CDR3nt: TGCGCCAGCAGTCAGTCGGACATGGGGGTGAACACTGAAGCTTTCTTT
CDR3aa: CASSQSDMGVNTEAFF

d_gene: -
v_gene: TRBV6-1
abundance: -
j_gene: TRBJ2-4
CDR3nt: TGTGCCAGCAGTAGAGGGACACATCATAGGGACATTCAGTACTTC
CDR3aa: CASSRGTHHRDIQYF

d_gene: -
v_gene: TRBV4-2
abundance: -
j_gene: TRBJ2-3
CDR3nt: TGTGCCAGCAGCCAAGATGGGGAGCGGGCCTATAGCACAGATACGCAGTATTTT
CDR3aa: CASSQDGERAYSTDTQYF

d_gene: -
v_gene: TRBV20-1
abundance: few
j_gene: TRBJ1-1
CDR3nt: TGCAGTGCCCCGGGCAGGGCAATCACTGAAGCTTTCTTT
CDR3aa: CSAPGRAITEAFF

d_gene: -
v_gene: TRBV12-3/TRBV12-4
abundance: many
j_gene: TRBJ2-7
CDR3nt: TGTGCCAGCAGTTTAAGTTTCGAGCAGTACTTC
CDR3aa: CASSLSFEQYF

d_gene: TRBD2
v_gene: TRBV3-1
abundance: few
j_gene: TRBJ2-1
CDR3nt: TGTGCCAGCAGCCAAGATCGGATAGCGGGAGGCGGTGAGCAGTTCTTC
CDR3aa: CASSQDRIAGGGEQFF

d_gene: TRBD2
v_gene: TRBV20-1
abundance: few
j_gene: TRBJ2-2
CDR3nt: TGCAGTGCTAGAGATTACCGGACTAGCGGGACCACCGGGGAGCTGTTTTTT
CDR3aa: CSARDYRTSGTTGELFF

d_gene: -
v_gene: TRBV5-1
abundance: many
j_gene: TRBJ2-1
CDR3nt: TGCGCCAGCAGCTCCGTAGCCGCCTACAATGAGCAGTTCTTC
CDR3aa: CASSSVAAYNEQFF

d_gene: TRBD1
v_gene: TRBV5-1
abundance: -
j_gene: TRBJ2-2
CDR3nt: TGCGCCAGCAGCGAGCGGACAGGGGACGGGGAGCTGTTTTTT
CDR3aa: CASSERTGDGELFF

d_gene: -
v_gene: TRBV5-6
abundance: -
j_gene: TRBJ2-3
CDR3nt: TGTGCCAGCAGTCTCTGGATAGGGCCTAGCACAGATACGCAGTATTTT
CDR3aa: CASSLWIGPSTDTQYF

d_gene: -
v_gene: TRBV2
abundance: few
j_gene: TRBJ1-5
CDR3nt: TGTGCCAGCAGTGCCGACAGAGGAGGACAGCCCCAGCATTTT
CDR3aa: CASSADRGGQPQHF

d_gene: TRBD1
v_gene: TRBV5-6
abundance: many
j_gene: TRBJ1-5
CDR3nt: TGTGCCAGCAGCTACGGGACAGGGGTTGGTCAGCCCCAGCATTTT
CDR3aa: CASSYGTGVGQPQHF